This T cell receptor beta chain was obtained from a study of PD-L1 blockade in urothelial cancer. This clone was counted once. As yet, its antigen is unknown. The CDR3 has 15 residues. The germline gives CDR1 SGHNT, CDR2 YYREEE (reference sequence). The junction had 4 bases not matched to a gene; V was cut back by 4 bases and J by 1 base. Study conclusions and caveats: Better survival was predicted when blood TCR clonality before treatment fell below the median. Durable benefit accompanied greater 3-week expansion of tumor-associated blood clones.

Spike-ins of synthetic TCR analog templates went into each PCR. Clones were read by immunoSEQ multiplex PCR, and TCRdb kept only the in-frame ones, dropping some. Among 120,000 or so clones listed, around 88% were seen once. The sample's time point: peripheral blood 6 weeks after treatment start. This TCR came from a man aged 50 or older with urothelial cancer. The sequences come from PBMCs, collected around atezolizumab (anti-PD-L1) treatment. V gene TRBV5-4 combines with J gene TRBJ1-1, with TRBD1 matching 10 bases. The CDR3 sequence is CASSPDRGQNTEAFF. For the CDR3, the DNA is TGTGCCAGCAGCCCCGACAGGGGGCAGAACACTGAAGCTTTCTTT. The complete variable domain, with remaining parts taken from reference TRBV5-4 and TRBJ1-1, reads ETGVTQSPTHLIKTRGQQVTLRCSSQSGHNTVSWYQQALGQGPQFIFQYYREEENGRGNFPPRFSGLQFPNYSSELNVNALELDDSALYLCASSPDRGQNTEAFFGQGTRLTVV.